The 25 T cell receptor beta chains below were found in one sample sequenced in a study of molecular identifiers for immune sequencing clone quantification. MiXCR, run by TCRdb on the PCR reads, gives a single entry per CDR3 protein. Altogether 550,000 to 750,000 distinct CDR3 sequences are present, 15% to 20% being singletons, with the ten largest covering 0.85%. Sequences were obtained from naive CD8+ T cells from blood, with Jurkat cell RNA spiked in. Subset described: FACS-sorted CD8+CD4-CCR7+CD45RA+ naive T cells. These receptors came from a human donor in good health. Some libraries in this study had Jurkat cell RNA spiked in.

The V gene is TRBV11-2, the J gene TRBJ1-5; D remains ambiguous. The CDR3 is 13 residues long. In germline, CDR1 is SGHAT, CDR2 FQNNGV. The V and J ends lost 0 bases and 2 bases respectively, with 2 bases between them. The CDR3: CASSLERNQPQHF. CDR3 DNA sequence: TGTGCCAGCAGCTTAGAGCGCAATCAGCCCCAGCATTTT.

This clonotype came up a few times. It may be a read error: a sequence one base away is much more abundant. The CDR3 protein is CANSSRTGVSSYNEQFF. Written as DNA, the CDR3 is TGTGCCAACAGCTCTCGGACAGGGGTGAGCTCCTACAATGAGCAGTTCTTC. The chain carries TRBV11-2 and TRBJ2-1; TRBD1 aligns across 9 bases. The CDR3 is 17 amino acids. Germline V gene data show CDR1 as SGHAT and CDR2 as FQNNGV.

With respect to this clonotype: One end of the junction is discordant with germline, which a read error may explain. The chain combines TRBV6-5 with TRBJ1-2; D might be TRBD1 (6 bases). The CDR3 covers 13 residues. Germline assignment: CDR1 MNHEY and CDR2 SVGAGI. Written as DNA, the CDR3 is TGTGCCAGCAGTTACATTCTGGGGGGGGGCTGCACCTTC. Residues: CASSYILGGGCTF.

This clonotype showed up just a few times. This sequence may be a read error, since a much larger clone differs from it by one base. V is TRBV14 and J is TRBJ2-7; 7 bases are shared with TRBD2. CDR3 length: 15 residues. The germline V gene encodes CDR1 SGHDN and CDR2 FVKESK. The V segment lost 2 bases and the J segment 6 bases; nucleotides outside the gene matches: 10. As DNA, the CDR3 is TGTGCCAGCAGCCAATTTGACGAGGGAGGGAGCGAGCAGTACTTC. Translated, it gives CASSQFDEGGSEQYF.

This clonotype was seen ten or more times. J is TRBJ2-3 and V is TRBV25-1, with D tentatively TRBD2 (6 bases). V lost 6 bases, J lost 4 bases, and 11 bases lay in between. The CDR3 is 13 amino acids. In germline, CDR1 is MGHDK, CDR2 SYGVNS. The CDR3 reads CASRLADSDTQYF. The CDR3, as DNA: TGTGCCAGCAGGTTAGCGGACTCAGATACGCAGTATTTT.

With respect to this clonotype: Just one base apart from a much larger clone, this may be a read error. The chain recombines TRBV9 with TRBJ2-6, with 14 bases lining up with TRBD2. Germline V gene sequence: CDR1 SGDLS, CDR2 YYNGEE. This CDR3 has 18 amino acids. This chain's CDR3 is CACSVGLAGEAGANVLTF. CDR3 DNA: TGTGCCTGCAGCGTGGGACTAGCGGGAGAGGCTGGGGCCAACGTCCTGACTTTC.

V usage is TRBV4-2 and J usage is TRBJ2-1; TRBD2 matches 8 bases. With 2 bases clipped from V and 6 bases from J, the junction kept 9 bases outside the gene matches. Germline CDR1 reads LGHNA; CDR2 reads YNFKEQ. The CDR3 totals 16 residues. The CDR3 DNA reads TGTGCCAGCAGCCAACAGCCAGCGGGAGCCGGCAATGAGCAGTTCTTC. This codes for CASSQQPAGAGNEQFF.

Concerning this clonotype itself: One base away lies a much larger clone, so this may be a sequencing read error. The chain uses TRBV4-3 and TRBJ1-5; D is possibly TRBD1 (6 bases). The germline CDR1 and CDR2 sequences are LGHNA and YSLEER. This CDR3 spans 17 amino acids. V lost 0 bases to trimming and J lost 5 bases, with 17 bases between them. DNA of the CDR3: TGCGCCAGCAGCCAAGAACCGTCGGGGGCGTCCGATCAGCCCCAGCATTTT. It specifies CASSQEPSGASDQPQHF.

This clonotype has more than one count but fewer than ten. V usage is TRBV20-1 and J usage is TRBJ2-7, with D possibly TRBD1 on 6 matching bases. CDR1 is DFQATT and CDR2 is SNEGSKA in the germline V gene (reference sequence). CDR3 length equals 13 residues. Trimming cost V 5 bases and J 3 bases, with 14 bases left between them. Here the CDR3 DNA reads TGCAGTGCTCGTCAGGGGTTGGGCTACGAGCAGTACTTC. Translated: CSARQGLGYEQYF.

This clonotype was counted between two and nine times. V gene TRBV5-3 combines with J gene TRBJ2-5; TRBD1 agrees at 9 bases. TRBV5-3 is annotated as an ORF whose role is uncertain. This CDR3 is built from 15 residues. Trimming removed 8 bases from V and 4 bases from J; junction bases left unmatched: 12. Here the CDR3 reads CASSVNRGRVETQYF. The DNA of the CDR3 is TGTGCCAGCAGCGTGAACAGGGGGCGCGTAGAGACCCAGTACTTC.

Ten or more counts support this clonotype. The chain recombines TRBV7-9 with TRBJ2-1; 11 bases agree with TRBD2. CDR1 is SEHNR and CDR2 is FQNEAQ in the germline V gene (reference sequence). V shed 1 base and J 8 bases; nucleotides not matched to a gene: 4. The CDR3 is 15 residues long. CDR3 amino acids: CASSLGTSGSDEQFF. CDR3 in DNA: TGTGCCAGCAGCTTAGGCACTAGCGGGAGCGATGAGCAGTTCTTC. The full variable domain, its missing parts supplied by reference TRBV7-9 and TRBJ2-1, is DTGVSQNPRHKITKRGQNVTFRCDPISEHNRLYWYRQTLGQGPEFLTYFQNEAQLEKSRLLSDRFSAERPKGSFSTLEIQRTEQGDSAMYLCASSLGTSGSDEQFFGPGTRLTVL.

The chain carries TRBV19 and TRBJ1-5; maybe TRBD1 (5 bases). CDR1 is LNHDA and CDR2 is SQIVND in the germline V gene (reference sequence). The CDR3 consists of 15 residues. V was shortened by 6 bases and J by 2 bases, with 14 bases between the two germline ends. In DNA, the CDR3 is TGTGCCAGTAGAAAAACAGGCAATGGCAATCAGCCCCAGCATTTT. Amino acids: CASRKTGNGNQPQHF.

The sample holds many counts of this clonotype. The rearrangement links TRBV29-1 to TRBJ1-5; no clear D gene. The CDR3 sequence is 14 residues long. V dropped 1 base and J dropped 0 bases, with 7 bases sitting between them. Per germline, CDR1 SQVTM and CDR2 ANQGSEA. The DNA of the CDR3 is TGCAGCGTTGAAGTGGAAGATAGCAATCAGCCCCAGCATTTT. As protein: CSVEVEDSNQPQHF.

This clonotype showed up many times. The gene calls are TRBV20-1 and TRBJ2-7; weak D call: TRBD1 (6 bases). V lost 0 bases and J 9 bases, leaving 18 bases between the germline ends. Germline lookup yields CDR1 DFQATT and CDR2 SNEGSKA (reference sequence). The CDR3 sequence is 14 residues long. The CDR3 here is CSARDRTAELRQYF. CDR3 nucleotides: TGCAGTGCTAGAGATAGGACAGCGGAACTCCGGCAGTACTTC.

The chain joins TRBV7-9 to TRBJ1-2; TRBD1 agrees at 9 bases. After removal of 5 bases from V and 6 bases from J, the junction contained 13 bases not matched to a gene. This CDR3 is 16 amino acids long. Germline assignment: CDR1 SEHNR and CDR2 FQNEAQ (reference sequence). CDR3 in amino acids: CASSPQSGTGSHGYTF. CDR3 coding DNA: TGTGCCAGCAGCCCGCAATCCGGGACAGGGTCCCATGGCTACACCTTC.

In regard to this clonotype: Sequence at one end of the junction differs from germline and may be a read error. The chain recombines TRBV24-1 with TRBJ2-1, with D hard to call. This CDR3 spans 12 amino acids. Germline V gives CDR1 KGHDR, CDR2 SFDVKD. The CDR3 protein is CGTSARYNEQFF. As DNA, the CDR3 is TGTGGCACCAGTGCCAGGTACAATGAGCAGTTCTTC.

The sample holds many counts of this clonotype. The J gene is TRBJ1-5, the V gene TRBV2; the match to TRBD1 covers 7 bases. Unmatched junction bases numbered 7, after V lost 7 bases and J lost 4 bases. This CDR3 comprises 14 residues. Germline CDR1 SNHLY, CDR2 FYNNEI. The CDR3 nucleotides are TGTGCCAGCAAAAACAGGGGTGGGAATCAGCCCCAGCATTTT. Translating it yields CASKNRGGNQPQHF.

Ten or more counts support this clonotype. The junction differs from germline at one of its ends, possibly a read error. The chain couples TRBV29-1 to TRBJ2-7; D gene ambiguous. Germline V lookup: CDR1 SQVTM, CDR2 ANQGSEA. CDR3 size: 11 residues. The CDR3: CSVEVGYEQYF. For the CDR3, the DNA is TGCAGCGTCGAAGTCGGATACGAGCAGTACTTC.

This clonotype was observed many times. CDR3 amino acids: CASSEGNEQYF. The CDR3 DNA sequence: TGTGCCAGCAGTGAAGGGAACGAGCAGTACTTC. The chain uses TRBV25-1 and TRBJ2-7, with D unclear. Per the germline V gene, CDR1 is MGHDK and CDR2 is SYGVNS. Trimming pared 2 bases from V and 5 bases from J, leaving 4 bases between. This CDR3 comprises 11 residues.

There are many counts of this clonotype. The chain joins TRBV18 to TRBJ2-3; 7 bases match TRBD2. The V segment lost 3 bases and the J segment 7 bases; nucleotides outside the gene matches: 22. Germline values: CDR1 KGHSH, CDR2 LQKENI. This CDR3 has 19 amino acids. The CDR3 reads CASSPKAVSGLEEEYTQYF. CDR3 DNA: TGTGCCAGCTCACCTAAAGCGGTTTCTGGACTAGAGGAGGAGTATACGCAGTATTTT.

In its sample, this clonotype was seen many times. CDR3 sequence: CASSYTDRPGLRKETQYF. The DNA for the CDR3 is TGTGCCAGCAGTTACACGGATCGGCCTGGGTTACGGAAAGAGACCCAGTACTTC. V gene TRBV6-2 or TRBV6-3 combines with J gene TRBJ2-5; no definite D call. Trimming pared 2 bases from V and 3 bases from J, leaving 22 bases between. The germline gives CDR1 MNHEY, CDR2 SVGEGT. This CDR3 is 18 amino acids long.

This clonotype came up once. This may be a read error, as it is one base from a much larger clone. The rearrangement uses TRBV2 and TRBJ1-2; TRBD1 might be the D (5 bases). CDR1 is SNHLY and CDR2 is FYNNEI in the germline V gene. The length of the CDR3 is 15 residues. CDR3 nucleotide sequence: TGTGCCAGCAGTGATCGGGGCAGGGCTCGTCTGGGCTGCACCTTC. As protein: CASSDRGRARLGCTF.

This clonotype came up many times. This chain connects TRBV4-1 to TRBJ2-1; TRBD2 matches at 16 bases. CDR1 and CDR2 (germline): MGHRA, YSYEKL. The CDR3 length is 17 residues. The V segment lost 4 bases and the J segment 4 bases; nucleotides outside the gene matches: 4. The CDR3, as DNA: TGCGCCAGCAGCCGAGGGACTAGCGGGGGGGAATACAATGAGCAGTTCTTC. This codes for CASSRGTSGGEYNEQFF.

This clonotype was counted many times. The CDR3 reads CASSPPYTGVNEQYF. The CDR3 nucleotides are TGTGCCAGCTCACCCCCGTACACAGGGGTAAACGAGCAGTACTTC. The chain employs TRBV18 and TRBJ2-7; 7 nucleotides agree with TRBD1. This CDR3 is 15 amino acids long. CDR1 KGHSH and CDR2 LQKENI come from the germline V gene. Unmatched junction bases numbered 10, after V lost 3 bases and J lost 5 bases.

As regards this clonotype: A read error may account for a junction end that differs from germline. The CDR3, as DNA: TGTGCCAGCAGTACGTTTCTCTTC. It codes for CASSTFLF. This rearrangement joins TRBV5-3 to TRBJ2-7; D gene unclear. TRBV5-3 has ORF status, its function being uncertain. This CDR3 is built from 8 residues.